These T cell receptor beta chains were read from a single sample in a study of cytomegalovirus exposure and HLA in healthy donors. The assay was immunoSEQ multiplex PCR, and TCRdb's table has in-frame clones only and misses some. The table lists roughly 200,000 clones, around three quarters of them singletons. Input material: PBMCs. The receptor source for this set is a man aged 30 to 45 in good health and CMV-seronegative. Each CDR3 is given with its conserved first and last residue. A D gene is named only where the DNA matches it firmly. Size is omitted from some rows. Given values are once, few, many or a class for expanded clones.

len	v_gene	d_gene	j_gene	abundance	CDR3aa	CDR3nt
12	TRBV7-3	.	TRBJ2-2	.	CASSTTNGELFF	TGTGCCAGCAGCACCACTAACGGGGAGCTGTTTTTT
13	TRBV5-1	TRBD1	TRBJ1-2	once	CASSPGQNYGYTF	TGCGCCAGCAGCCCGGGACAGAACTATGGCTACACCTTC
18	TRBV30	.	TRBJ1-4	.	CAWSSGGGRASTNEKLFF	TGTGCCTGGAGCTCCGGGGGGGGAAGAGCCTCAACTAATGAAAAACTGTTTTTT
14	TRBV6-1	.	TRBJ2-3	.	CASGGRGLRDTQYF	TGTGCCAGCGGAGGGAGGGGGTTGCGGGATACGCAGTATTTT
14	TRBV5-1	.	TRBJ1-1	.	CASSLVRGRAEAFF	TGCGCCAGCAGCTTGGTCAGGGGAAGGGCTGAAGCTTTCTTT
15	TRBV5-1	TRBD1	TRBJ2-7	.	CASSLGMTGVYEQYF	TGCGCCAGCAGCTTGGGAATGACAGGGGTCTACGAGCAGTACTTC
17	TRBV5-1	.	TRBJ1-3	once	CASSPGLAGWMADTIYF	TGCGCCAGCAGCCCAGGACTAGCGGGATGGATGGCGGACACCATATATTTT
11	TRBV6-1	.	TRBJ2-7	.	CASSASYEQYF	TGTGCCAGCAGTGCGTCCTACGAGCAGTACTTC
13	TRBV29-1	TRBD1	TRBJ1-2	.	CSALKGQDYGYTF	TGCAGCGCGCTGAAGGGACAGGACTATGGCTACACCTTC
17	TRBV7-9	.	TRBJ2-7	.	CASSLYQQLNGGYEQYF	TGTGCCAGCAGCCTATACCAACAATTAAACGGGGGCTACGAGCAGTACTTC
15	TRBV29-1	TRBD2	TRBJ2-1	.	CSVEDLGGGYNEQFF	TGCAGCGTTGAAGATCTCGGCGGGGGCTACAATGAGCAGTTCTTC
13	TRBV18	.	TRBJ1-1	.	CASSERQSPEAFF	TGTGCCAGCTCAGAGCGACAGTCGCCTGAAGCTTTCTTT
15	TRBV5-4	.	TRBJ2-1	.	CASSLGQAQYNEQFF	TGTGCCAGCAGCTTGGGACAGGCCCAATACAATGAGCAGTTCTTC
13	TRBV2	TRBD1	TRBJ1-1	.	CASTDRGRGFAFF	TGTGCCAGCACCGACAGGGGGCGCGGGTTTGCTTTCTTT
14	TRBV9	.	TRBJ2-1	.	CASSVAPRANEQFF	TGTGCCAGCAGCGTAGCTCCCAGGGCCAATGAGCAGTTCTTC
15	TRBV5-1	TRBD1	TRBJ1-1	.	CASSLAPGQGSRAFF	TGCGCCAGCAGCTTGGCGCCGGGACAGGGGAGTCGGGCTTTCTTT
15	TRBV27	.	TRBJ2-7	.	CASRVGQTLPYEQYF	TGTGCCAGCAGGGTGGGACAAACCTTACCCTACGAGCAGTACTTC
13	TRBV2	.	TRBJ1-1	few	CASISRRDTEAFF	TGTGCCAGCATTTCTAGGAGAGACACTGAAGCTTTCTTT
15	TRBV9	TRBD2	TRBJ2-1	.	CASSASGRNYNEQFF	TGTGCCAGCAGCGCTAGCGGGAGAAACTACAATGAGCAGTTCTTC
14	TRBV29-1	TRBD1	TRBJ2-1	.	CSVGRTGAVNEQFF	TGCAGCGTGGGTAGGACAGGGGCAGTCAATGAGCAGTTCTTC
14	TRBV28	.	TRBJ1-5	few	CAIKSGSDDQPQHF	TGTGCCATCAAAAGTGGCAGCGATGATCAGCCCCAGCATTTT
15	TRBV10-3	.	TRBJ1-1	.	CAISQPTGPNTEAFF	TGTGCCATCAGTCAACCGACAGGTCCGAACACTGAAGCTTTCTTT
13	TRBV30	.	TRBJ2-7	.	CAWSLASSYEQYF	TGTGCCTGGAGTCTAGCGAGTTCCTACGAGCAGTACTTC
15	TRBV5-1	.	TRBJ2-2	.	CASTDRSTNTGELFF	TGCGCCAGCACGGACAGATCGACGAACACCGGGGAGCTGTTTTTT
14	TRBV6-5	.	TRBJ1-1	.	CASSYQGTNAEAFF	TGTGCCAGCAGTTATCAGGGAACAAACGCTGAAGCTTTCTTT
13	TRBV7-3	.	TRBJ1-1	once	CASSLTLNTEAFF	TGTGCCAGCAGCTTAACCTTGAACACTGAAGCTTTCTTT
13	TRBV7-3	TRBD1	TRBJ2-7	.	CASSLTPGGPQYF	TGTGCCAGCAGCTTAACGCCAGGGGGCCCCCAGTACTTC
11	TRBV4-1	.	TRBJ2-7	few	CASSQEQEQYF	TGCGCCAGCAGCCAAGAGCAGGAGCAGTACTTC
14	TRBV14	.	TRBJ1-1	few	CASSQTGLGAEAFF	TGTGCCAGCAGCCAAACAGGGCTGGGGGCTGAAGCTTTCTTT
15	TRBV19	.	TRBJ1-1	.	CASSTTGLGNTEAFF	TGTGCCAGTAGTACTACAGGGTTGGGGAACACTGAAGCTTTCTTT
13	TRBV19	TRBD1	TRBJ2-5	.	CASSIYRGETQYF	TGTGCCAGTAGTATTTACAGGGGAGAGACCCAGTACTTC
14	TRBV2	TRBD1	TRBJ1-5	.	CASRDQGGGQPQHF	TGTGCCAGCAGGGATCAGGGGGGAGGTCAGCCCCAGCATTTT
16	TRBV4-1	TRBD2	TRBJ2-5	.	CASSQDQGLAKETQYF	TGCGCCAGCAGCCAAGATCAGGGACTAGCAAAAGAGACCCAGTACTTC
16	TRBV30	.	TRBJ1-4	.	CAWSPPLGLDNEKLFF	TGTGCCTGGAGTCCCCCCTTGGGACTGGATAATGAAAAACTGTTTTTT
17	TRBV5-1	TRBD2	TRBJ2-7	.	CASSLVGSASGRYEQYF	TGCGCCAGCAGCTTGGTTGGTTCGGCTAGCGGACGTTACGAGCAGTACTTC
13	TRBV27	.	TRBJ1-1	once	CASAVGAFTEAFF	TGTGCCAGTGCAGTAGGGGCCTTCACTGAAGCTTTCTTT
13	TRBV6-4	.	TRBJ1-6	.	CASSDDRLSPLHF	TGTGCCAGCAGTGACGACAGACTCTCACCCCTCCACTTT